These 19 T cell receptor beta chains were sequenced from one sample in a study of T cells after yellow fever vaccination. TCRdb used MiXCR to reprocess the 5' RACE reads, holding one entry per CDR3 protein. The sample gives about 150,000 distinct CDR3 sequences, about 7% of which show up once; under 0.8% is in the top ten. Source: CD4+ T cells sorted from PBMCs, taken 10 days after the yellow fever booster vaccination. These receptors were obtained from a man aged 25-45 years who received the YFV17D yellow fever vaccine.

The V gene is TRBV5-1, the J gene TRBJ2-5, with D unclear. Germline V gene sequence: CDR1 SGHRS, CDR2 YFSETQ. Trimming removed 0 bases from V and 5 bases from J, with 8 bases in between. The CDR3 is 13 amino acids. In nucleotides, the CDR3 is TGCGCCAGCAGCTTGGGGAGCGACGAGACCCAGTACTTC. It encodes CASSLGSDETQYF.

Ten or more counts support this clonotype. The chain employs TRBV2 and TRBJ2-2; tentatively, D is TRBD2 (5 bases). V lost 6 bases to trimming and J lost 7 bases, with 15 bases between them. This CDR3 has 14 residues. CDR1 SNHLY and CDR2 FYNNEI come from the germline V gene. The DNA for the CDR3 is TGTGCCAGCAGGGAAAGTGGCCGGGGCGGGGAGCTGTTTTTT. This sequence encodes CASRESGRGGELFF.

This clonotype was counted ten times or more. The chain couples TRBV5-1 to TRBJ1-6, with D possibly TRBD1 on 5 matching bases. The CDR3 consists of 14 residues. The V end was cut by 4 bases, the J end by 5 bases, with 10 bases between. Germline-derived CDR1 and CDR2 are SGHRS and YFSETQ. CDR3 nucleotide sequence: TGCGCCAGCAGCCTGACAGACGATAATTCACCCCTCCACTTT. The encoded protein is CASSLTDDNSPLHF.

This clonotype showed up many times. The chain has TRBV10-1 and TRBJ2-7; no definite D call. V gave up 3 bases and J gave up 3 bases, with 6 bases separating them. Germline CDR1 reads WNHNN; CDR2 reads SYGVQD (reference sequence). CDR3 length: 12 residues. Here the CDR3 DNA reads TGCGCCAGCAGTGAAGCCGGCTACGAGCAGTACTTC. It yields the protein CASSEAGYEQYF.

Ten or more counts support this clonotype. The CDR3 coding sequence is TGTGCCAGCAGCTTATTAGGTATGAGTGAGCAGTTCTTC. Encoded protein: CASSLLGMSEQFF. This chain links TRBV7-9 with TRBJ2-1; D uncertain. Looked up from germline, CDR1 is SEHNR and CDR2 is FQNEAQ (reference sequence). Deletions cut 2 bases from V and 9 bases from J, with 11 bases between. This CDR3 has 13 residues.

The chain employs TRBV27 and TRBJ1-1; no firm D call. Looked up from germline, CDR1 is MNHEY and CDR2 is SMNVEV (reference sequence). V was cut by 5 bases and J by 3 bases, with 10 bases left in between. The length of the CDR3 is 13 residues. The CDR3 DNA reads TGTGCCAGCAGTAGGGTCATGGACACTGAAGCTTTCTTT. It is translated as CASSRVMDTEAFF.

This clonotype has a count of ten or more. The gene calls are TRBV29-1 and TRBJ1-2, with D uncertain. Germline V gene data show CDR1 as SQVTM and CDR2 as ANQGSEA. This CDR3 spans 12 amino acids. Trimming took 0 bases from V and 14 from J, leaving 16 bases between them. CDR3: CSVEEEGQPRTF. The CDR3 DNA reads TGCAGCGTTGAAGAGGAGGGCCAGCCCCGAACCTTC.

This clonotype occurred many times. The genes are TRBV29-1 and TRBJ2-1; 8 positions match TRBD2. The CDR3 is 13 residues long. The trim removed 4 bases at V and 6 bases at J, leaving 5 bases unmatched. Germline CDR1 reads SQVTM; CDR2 reads ANQGSEA. CDR3 nucleotides: TGCAGCGTTGGGCCCAGCGGGGGCAATGAGCAGTTCTTC. It translates to CSVGPSGGNEQFF.

This clonotype was detected a few times. The DNA of the CDR3 is TGTGCCTGGAGTTTTTCCAGGGCGTCCTATGGCTACACCTTC. It codes for CAWSFSRASYGYTF. V and J are TRBV30 and TRBJ1-2; perhaps TRBD1 as D (5 bases). The V end was cut by 2 bases, the J end by 4 bases, with 14 bases between. This CDR3 has 14 residues. CDR1 and CDR2 (germline): GTSNPN, SVGIG (reference sequence).

This clonotype was seen ten or more times. The rearrangement joins TRBV4-2 to TRBJ2-3; 12 nucleotides agree with TRBD2. The germline CDR1 and CDR2 sequences are LGHNA and YNFKEQ. This CDR3 is 16 amino acids long. V gave up 2 bases and J gave up 4 bases; unmatched junction bases: 4. The CDR3 DNA is TGTGCCAGCAGCCAATGGACTAGCGGGGATCCAGATACGCAGTATTTT. The encoded protein is CASSQWTSGDPDTQYF.

This clonotype has ten or more counts. This chain links TRBV7-2 with TRBJ1-1; possibly TRBD1 for D (6 bases). Germline lookup yields CDR1 SGHTA and CDR2 FQGNSA. The CDR3 covers 15 residues. V was clipped by 0 bases and J by 4 bases, with 12 bases between them. The CDR3 DNA follows: TGTGCCAGCAGCTTAGCTACAGGGAGTGGCACTGAAGCTTTCTTT. Its translation is CASSLATGSGTEAFF.

The sample holds many counts of this clonotype. The chain recombines TRBV2 with TRBJ1-2, with TRBD1 identical over 7 bases. Unmatched junction bases numbered 6, after V lost 4 bases and J lost 4 bases. The length of the CDR3 is 14 residues. Germline V gene data show CDR1 as SNHLY and CDR2 as FYNNEI. Here the CDR3 DNA reads TGTGCCAGCAGTGTGGAGGGGGCGATCTATGGCTACACCTTC. This translates into CASSVEGAIYGYTF.

At least ten counts were recorded for this clonotype. V gene TRBV7-8 combines with J gene TRBJ2-7, with D uncertain. V lost 4 bases and J 2 bases, leaving 12 bases between the germline ends. Germline V gives CDR1 SGHVS, CDR2 FQNEAQ. The CDR3 has 14 residues. CDR3 amino acids: CASSSRYIAYEQYF. Written as DNA, the CDR3 is TGTGCCAGCAGCTCGAGATACATAGCCTACGAGCAGTACTTC.

In this sample, this clonotype turned up many times. Being one base from a much bigger clone, this may be a read error. The chain links TRBV15 to TRBJ1-1, with a weak D call TRBD1 (6 bases). There are 14 residues in the CDR3. CDR1 and CDR2 from the germline V gene are LNHNV and YYDKDF (reference sequence). CDR3 in DNA: TGTGCCACCAGCAGGAACAGGGCGGGCACTGAAGTTTTCTTT. Translating gives CATSRNRAGTEVFF.

In its sample, this clonotype was seen many times. The chain carries TRBV7-2 and TRBJ2-1, with D unresolved. The CDR3 spans 15 residues. Between the trimmed V and J ends, which lost 4 bases and 1 base, there was a span of 11 bases. Germline V CDR1 and CDR2: SGHTA, FQGNSA. CDR3 nucleotides: TGTGCCAGCAGCTATGGGCCCGTTTCCTACAATGAGCAGTTCTTC. Amino acid sequence: CASSYGPVSYNEQFF.

This clonotype was observed at least ten times. The chain employs TRBV6-2 or TRBV6-3 and TRBJ2-7; 7 nucleotides match TRBD2. The CDR3 is made up of 13 amino acids. Germline lookup yields CDR1 MNHEY and CDR2 SVGEGT. J was trimmed by 3 bases and V by 6 bases; bases with no gene match: 5. This CDR3 is CASRNGGSYEQYF. As DNA, the CDR3 is TGTGCCAGCAGAAACGGCGGGAGCTACGAGCAGTACTTC.

Ten or more counts support this clonotype. The chain carries TRBV6-5 and TRBJ1-2, with D unresolved. The CDR3 totals 13 residues. V gave up 4 bases and J gave up 7 bases, with 13 bases separating them. The germline CDR1 and CDR2 sequences are MNHEY and SVGAGI. This CDR3 is CASSWGREGGYTF. The CDR3 region has the DNA TGTGCCAGCAGTTGGGGTAGGGAGGGTGGCTACACCTTC.

Only a few counts were recorded for this clonotype. The chain has TRBV18 and TRBJ1-2; the match to TRBD1 covers 7 bases. The germline V gene encodes CDR1 KGHSH and CDR2 LQKENI. Trimming removed 4 bases from V and 6 bases from J; junction bases left unmatched: 14. The CDR3 runs 16 residues. In DNA, the CDR3 is TGTGCCAGCTCACGACTGGAAGGACAGGTTCTTAATGGCTACACCTTC. Translated, it gives CASSRLEGQVLNGYTF.

This clonotype has at least ten counts. V gene TRBV5-1 combines with J gene TRBJ1-1; D may be TRBD1 (5 bases). Germline CDR1 and CDR2: SGHRS and YFSETQ. CDR3 size: 15 residues. The V gene lost 3 bases and the J gene lost 4 bases, with 16 bases spanning the gap. CDR3 loop: CASSSATVGTTEAFF. CDR3 nucleotides: TGCGCCAGCAGCTCTGCGACAGTAGGGACCACTGAAGCTTTCTTT.